These 9 T cell receptor beta chains came from one sample sequenced in a study of T cell responses to AZD1222 COVID-19 vaccine. Only in-frame clones appear in the TCRdb table, and some are missing; sequencing was by immunoSEQ multiplex PCR. Of fewer than 200,000 clones listed, just over 90% were seen once; the top ten hold about 3%. The sample consisted of peripheral blood, taken on day 0 of AZD1222 vaccination. The source is an adult in good health.

V and J are TRBV29-1 and TRBJ2-3; D not certain. Germline values: CDR1 SQVTM, CDR2 ANQGSEA. The CDR3 consists of 12 residues. The germline V and J ends were trimmed by 0 bases and 7 bases, with 8 bases remaining between them. The CDR3 region is CSVEEGSNTQYF. The CDR3 DNA is TGCAGCGTTGAAGAGGGCAGCAATACGCAGTATTTT.

This rearrangement joins TRBV2 to TRBJ1-4; no reliable D call. The CDR3 has 12 amino acids. Germline values: CDR1 SNHLY, CDR2 FYNNEI. V lost 6 bases and J 5 bases, leaving 7 bases between the germline ends. The CDR3 is CASREQNEKLFF. The CDR3 DNA is TGTGCCAGCAGGGAGCAGAATGAAAAACTGTTTTTT.

This rearrangement joins TRBV6-5 to TRBJ1-2; perhaps TRBD1 as D (5 bases). CDR1 and CDR2 (germline): MNHEY, SVGAGI. The V and J ends lost 6 bases and 8 bases respectively, with 16 bases between them. The length of the CDR3 is 13 residues. CDR3 amino acids: CASRLGTALGYTF. The CDR3 DNA sequence: TGTGCCAGCAGGCTCGGGACGGCGTTGGGCTACACCTTC.

This chain joins TRBV19 and TRBJ2-1; D remains ambiguous. This CDR3 spans 18 amino acids. Per germline, CDR1 LNHDA and CDR2 SQIVND (reference sequence). Trimming pared 4 bases from V and 9 bases from J, leaving 28 bases between. The CDR3 sequence is CASSTLDSSRSATGEQFF. CDR3 in DNA: TGTGCCAGTAGTACCCTTGACTCGAGTCGTAGTGCCACCGGTGAGCAGTTCTTC.

This chain uses TRBV29-1 with TRBJ1-5; D remains ambiguous. CDR1 SQVTM and CDR2 ANQGSEA come from the germline V gene. CDR3 size: 16 residues. V was pared by 6 bases and J by 6 bases, with 24 bases between. The CDR3 loop is CSVKIDKGRVCQPQHF. DNA for the CDR3: TGCAGCGTGAAGATCGACAAAGGGAGGGTCTGTCAGCCCCAGCATTTT. The variable domain in full, completed from reference TRBV29-1 and TRBJ1-5, reads SAVISQKPSRDICQRGTSLTIQCQVDSQVTMMFWYRQQPGQSLTLIATANQGSEATYESGFVIDKFPISRPNLTFSTLTVSNMSPEDSSIYLCSVKIDKGRVCQPQHFGDGTRLSIL.

The chain couples TRBV19 to TRBJ1-2; 8 positions match TRBD1. The germline gives CDR1 LNHDA, CDR2 SQIVND (reference sequence). CDR3 length: 17 amino acids. The V segment lost 5 bases and the J segment 0 bases; nucleotides outside the gene matches: 11. This chain's CDR3 is CASSPLQGGSTNYGYTF. The DNA for the CDR3 is TGTGCCAGTAGTCCTTTACAGGGGGGATCTACTAACTATGGCTACACCTTC.

The chain uses TRBV27 and TRBJ1-6; 12 bases line up with TRBD1. Germline V lookup: CDR1 MNHEY, CDR2 SMNVEV (reference sequence). This CDR3 contains 21 residues. V was clipped by 2 bases and J by 7 bases; unmatched bases: 18. The CDR3 coding sequence is TGTGCCAGCAGTTTACCCATCCAGGGGACAGGGGGCGCAATAATAAATTCACCCCTCCACTTT. Translation: CASSLPIQGTGGAIINSPLHF.

The chain couples TRBV9 to TRBJ2-1, with no clear D. Germline V gene sequence: CDR1 SGDLS, CDR2 YYNGEE. The length of the CDR3 is 16 residues. Trimming removed 0 bases at V and 5 bases at J, with 15 bases between. CDR3 residues: CASSVDPRGRDNEQFF. The CDR3 region has the DNA TGTGCCAGCAGCGTAGATCCTAGAGGTCGCGACAATGAGCAGTTCTTC.

This chain connects TRBV28 to TRBJ1-2; D unclear. The germline V gene has CDR1 MDHEN and CDR2 SYDVKM. The CDR3 contains 12 residues. V was shortened by 8 bases and J by 2 bases, with 9 bases between the two germline ends. The CDR3 spells CASGKSNYGYTF. Written as DNA, the CDR3 is TGTGCCAGCGGGAAGTCCAACTATGGCTACACCTTC.